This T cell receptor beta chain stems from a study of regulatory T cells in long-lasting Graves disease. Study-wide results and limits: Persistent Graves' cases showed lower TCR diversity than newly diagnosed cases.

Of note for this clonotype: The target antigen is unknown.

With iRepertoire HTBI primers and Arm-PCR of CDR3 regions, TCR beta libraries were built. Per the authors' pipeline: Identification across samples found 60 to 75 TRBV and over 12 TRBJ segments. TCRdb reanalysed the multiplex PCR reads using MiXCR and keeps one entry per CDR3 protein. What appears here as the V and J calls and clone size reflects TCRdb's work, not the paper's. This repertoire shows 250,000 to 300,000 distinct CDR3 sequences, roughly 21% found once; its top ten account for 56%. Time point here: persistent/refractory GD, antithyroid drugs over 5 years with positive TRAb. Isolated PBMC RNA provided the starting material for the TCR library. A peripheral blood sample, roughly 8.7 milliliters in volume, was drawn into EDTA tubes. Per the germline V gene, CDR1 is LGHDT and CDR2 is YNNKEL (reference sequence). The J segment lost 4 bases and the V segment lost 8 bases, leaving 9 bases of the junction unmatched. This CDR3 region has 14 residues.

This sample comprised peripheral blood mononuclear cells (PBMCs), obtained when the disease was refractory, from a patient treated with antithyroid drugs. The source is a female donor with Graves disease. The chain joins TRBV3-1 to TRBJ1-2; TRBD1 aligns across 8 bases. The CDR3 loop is CASAPGTGSYGYTF. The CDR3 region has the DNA TGTGCCAGCGCCCCCGGGACAGGCTCCTATGGCTACACCTTC. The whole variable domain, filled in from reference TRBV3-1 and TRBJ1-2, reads DTAVSQTPKYLVTQMGNDKSIKCEQNLGHDTMYWYKQDSKKFLKIMFSYNNKELIINETVPNRFSPKSPDKAHLNLHINSLELGDSAVYFCASAPGTGSYGYTFGSGTRLTVV.